The subject of this entry is one T cell receptor beta chain. This record belongs to a study of blood T cell repertoires in COVID-19. Turning to the study itself: Sources were T cells, B-cell-depleted T cells, or PBMCs; the material itself was cDNA or gDNA.

V was clipped by 2 bases and J by 8 bases; unmatched bases: 0. CDR1 SGDLS and CDR2 YYNGEE come from the germline V gene. The CDR3 sequence is 12 residues long. Original analysis: Counts of nucleated cells, estimated from reference gene primer amplification, were obtained. Clones were sequenced by immunoSEQ multiplex PCR, and TCRdb holds only the in-frame ones, with some missing. The V and J calls and clone size are taken from that table; D and trimming were inferred from the DNA. The repertoire includes approximately 49,000 clones, 65% to 90% of them detected once, and 2.5% to 3% sits in the top ten.

The receptor was derived from a woman in her sixties or seventies with acute or convalescent COVID-19. The J gene is TRBJ1-2, the V gene TRBV9, with 10 nucleotides matching TRBD1. The sequencing sample was made of peripheral blood. The CDR3 bases are TGTGCCAGCAGCGTGACAGGGGGCGGCTACACCTTC. Translating gives CASSVTGGGYTF.